Sequencing of this T cell receptor beta chain was carried out in a study of post-analysis software for immune sequencing data (dated by TCRdb to between 2015 and 2016). General notes on the study: Disease courses on record covered relapsing-remitting, secondary progressive and progressive-relapsing multiple sclerosis, though some patients had no subtype annotation. The multiple sclerosis patient repertoires were compared with ten to eleven previously published healthy control repertoires from donors aged about 6 to 26 years. A subset of samples was prepared in parallel using single-end sample barcoding, then pooled and co-amplified after Illumina adapter ligation. Overall study results and their limits: Normalized Chao1 diversity was significantly lower in multiple sclerosis patients than controls, suggesting substantial peripheral T-cell clonal expansion. Patients showed significantly higher frequencies than controls for a handful of TRBV segments, among them TRBV5-6, TRBV5-1 and TRBV20-1. The multiple sclerosis patient group was slightly younger than the control group. Direct clustering with F measure revealed strong co-clustering of samples prepared in the same batch, which led to a batch-effect correction.

TCR beta repertoires were profiled from peripheral blood of 10 to 15 young patients with multiple sclerosis to demonstrate the VDJtools post-analysis software. The multiple sclerosis patients were children and adolescents between roughly 6 and 17 years of age. The library was obtained by PCR. This sample was sequenced with an Illumina HiSeq 2500. To reduce PCR and sequencing biases, unique molecular identifiers were incorporated into the TCR beta cDNA libraries. About 500,000 cDNA molecules were obtained per 1 to 10 million input T cells, so each molecule approximated one T cell. Patient libraries were prepared and sequenced with the same protocol used for the earlier healthy control dataset. Within a given batch, samples were prepared together, multiplexed and sequenced on the same HiSeq lane. The authors' pipeline ran thus. MIGEC was used to process the raw barcoded reads, and molecular identifier groups with only a single read were discarded before consensus assembly and CDR3 extraction. Clonotype tables were post-analysed with VDJtools, and diversity was normalized by down-sampling all datasets to the smallest sample size. To correct batch-related cross-sample contamination, repertoire overlap clustering matched CDR3 amino acid sequences but not nucleotide sequences. TCRdb's own reprocessing of the public reads used fastp at Q25 and MiXCR and kept productive beta chains. Every CDR3 protein is listed once, alongside the most common genes and DNA of its rows. These V and J calls originate from TCRdb's pipeline instead of the authors' own analysis. A total of approximately 630,000 distinct CDR3 sequences appear in this sample, around 60% of them only once. Together, the top ten hold around 11% of the sample.

For this clonotype: It has no known antigen specificity. Qualities for individual bases were not recorded, and no much larger clone is one base off.

The junction carries 18 bases between V and J, which are trimmed by 5 bases and 5 bases respectively. For CDR1 and CDR2, the germline V gene (reference sequence) lists SEHNR and FQNEAQ. The CDR3 holds 16 amino acids from the cysteine to the phenylalanine. The kept DNA is CDR3 alone, 48 bases in frame from the first base. This sequence originates from a girl aged 2-10 years with multiple sclerosis. The chain couples TRBV7-9 to TRBJ2-2; 6 matching bases give a weak D call of TRBD2. The sequencing input was blood. The encoded CDR3 is CASSQGLLGKTGELFF. The DNA is TGTGCCAGCAGCCAGGGACTTCTCGGGAAGACCGGGGAGCTGTTTTTT.